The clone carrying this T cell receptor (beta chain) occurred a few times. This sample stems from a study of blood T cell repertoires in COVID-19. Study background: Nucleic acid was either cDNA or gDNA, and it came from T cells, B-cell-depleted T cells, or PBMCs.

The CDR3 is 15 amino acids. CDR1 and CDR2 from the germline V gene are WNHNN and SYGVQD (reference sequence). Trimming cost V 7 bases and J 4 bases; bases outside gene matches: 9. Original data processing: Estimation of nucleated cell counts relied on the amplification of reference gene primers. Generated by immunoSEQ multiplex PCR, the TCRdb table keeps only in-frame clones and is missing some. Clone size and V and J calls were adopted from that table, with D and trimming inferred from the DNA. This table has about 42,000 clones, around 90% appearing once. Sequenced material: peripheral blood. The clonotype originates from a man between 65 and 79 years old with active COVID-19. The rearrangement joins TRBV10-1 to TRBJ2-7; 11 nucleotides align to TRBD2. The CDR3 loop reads CASKPGLAVLYEQYF. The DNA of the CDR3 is TGCGCCAGCAAGCCGGGACTAGCGGTACTTTACGAGCAGTACTTC.